This entry lists 18 T cell receptor beta chains sequenced from one sample in a study of long-term antiretroviral therapy in people with HIV. This was the immunoSEQ v3.0 assay at survey level. Libraries were prepared by immunoSEQ multiplex PCR; TCRdb keeps only in-frame clonotypes and omits some of them. The table lists about 6,400 clones, more than 60% of them singletons. Material: unsorted PBMCs, obtained 0.5 years before starting antiretroviral therapy. These receptors came from a man aged 35 to 55 with HIV.

A few counts support this clone. The chain is built from TRBV7-2 and TRBJ1-2; D ambiguous. CDR1 and CDR2 (germline): SGHTA, FQGNSA. The V end was cut by 1 base, the J end by 8 bases, with 14 bases between. CDR3 length equals 14 residues. The CDR3 DNA is TGTGCCAGCAGCTTAGTTGTGGCCCGGAGGGGCTACACCTTC. It codes for CASSLVVARRGYTF.

This clone is a singleton in its sample. CDR3 residues: CASSLGLSSGSSGNTIYF. The CDR3 nucleotides read TGTGCCAGCAGCTTGGGATTAAGTTCGGGAAGCTCTGGAAACACCATATATTTT. The V gene is TRBV5-4, the J gene TRBJ1-3; no firm D call. The CDR3 is 18 amino acids. Germline V gives CDR1 SGHNT, CDR2 YYREEE (reference sequence). The germline V and J ends were trimmed by 0 bases and 0 bases, with 16 bases remaining between them.

The V gene is TRBV5-6, the J gene TRBJ2-7; D is perhaps TRBD1 (6 bases). Trimming pared 2 bases from V and 5 bases from J, leaving 8 bases between. This CDR3 comprises 12 residues. Germline CDR1 is SGHDT and CDR2 is YYEEEE. The CDR3 nucleotides read TGTGCCAGCAGCTTAAGGGACAACGAGCAGTACTTC. Its protein is CASSLRDNEQYF. Supplemented by reference TRBV5-6 and TRBJ2-7, the full variable domain reads DAGVTQSPTHLIKTRGQQVTLRCSPKSGHDTVSWYQQALGQGPQFIFQYYEEEERQRGNFPDRFSGHQFPNYSSELNVNALLLGDSALYLCASSLRDNEQYFGPGTRLTVT.

The chain recombines TRBV27 with TRBJ1-5; a possible D gene is TRBD1 (5 bases). The V gene lost 3 bases and the J gene lost 2 bases, with 11 bases spanning the gap. The CDR3 totals 15 residues. Per germline, CDR1 MNHEY and CDR2 SMNVEV (reference sequence). The CDR3 bases are TGTGCCAGCAGTTTTCAGGGAAGTGGCAATCAGCCCCAGCATTTT. Translated, it gives CASSFQGSGNQPQHF.

The chain combines TRBV5-4 with TRBJ2-7; 10 bases are shared with TRBD1. Trimming cost V 4 bases and J 3 bases; bases outside gene matches: 1. Germline CDR1 SGHNT, CDR2 YYREEE (reference sequence). CDR3 size: 13 residues. CDR3 in amino acids: CASSRDRGYEQYF. In DNA form, the CDR3 reads TGTGCCAGCAGCCGGGACAGGGGCTACGAGCAGTACTTC.

The V gene is TRBV5-5, the J gene TRBJ2-3; D remains ambiguous. The CDR3 runs 14 residues. The germline V gene encodes CDR1 SGHKS and CDR2 YYEKEE (reference sequence). The V gene lost 6 bases and the J gene lost 1 base, with 12 bases spanning the gap. This CDR3 is CASTIRRGTDTQYF. In nucleotides, the CDR3 is TGTGCCAGCACCATTCGAAGGGGCACAGATACGCAGTATTTT.

V and J are TRBV10-1 and TRBJ2-3, with a possible D match to TRBD2 (6 bases). V was shortened by 4 bases and J by 5 bases, with 10 bases between the two germline ends. CDR1 and CDR2 from the germline V gene are WNHNN and SYGVQD (reference sequence). The CDR3 runs 13 residues. The CDR3 loop reads CASSGGVEDTQYF. Here the CDR3 DNA reads TGCGCCAGCAGTGGGGGGGTTGAAGATACGCAGTATTTT.

The chain combines TRBV6-5 with TRBJ1-2, with D perhaps matching TRBD1 (5 bases). The CDR3 sequence is 14 residues long. The V gene's germline CDR1 is MNHEY and CDR2 SVGAGI. V lost 2 bases and J lost 8, with 15 bases in between. This CDR3 reads CASSYGGTDPGYTF. The CDR3 nucleotides read TGTGCCAGCAGTTACGGGGGGACCGATCCCGGCTACACCTTC.

In this sample, this clone turned up once. The chain links TRBV9 to TRBJ2-1; 7 bases match TRBD2. CDR1 and CDR2 from the germline V gene are SGDLS and YYNGEE. V lost 3 bases to trimming and J lost 0 bases; unmatched junction nucleotides: 3. CDR3 length: 15 residues. CDR3: CASSGGGTSYNEQFF. As DNA, the CDR3 is TGTGCCAGCAGCGGGGGGGGTACCTCCTACAATGAGCAGTTCTTC.

The chain is built from TRBV9 and TRBJ1-1; TRBD1 matches 9 bases. The CDR3 spans 17 residues. The germline V gene encodes CDR1 SGDLS and CDR2 YYNGEE. The junction had 9 bases not matched to a gene; V was cut back by 3 bases and J by 0 bases. Here the CDR3 reads CASSAGTGRGVNTEAFF. The CDR3 coding sequence is TGTGCCAGCAGCGCAGGGACAGGGCGGGGGGTGAACACTGAAGCTTTCTTT.

The genes are TRBV6-6 and TRBJ1-4, with unresolved D. Germline V gene sequence: CDR1 MNHNY, CDR2 SVGAGI (reference sequence). This CDR3 is 13 amino acids long. V lost 5 bases and J lost 8, with 12 bases in between. CDR3 nucleotide sequence: TGTGCCAGCAGTGGTCCAGAGAAAGAAAAACTGTTTTTT. Residues: CASSGPEKEKLFF.

The chain has TRBV29-1 and TRBJ2-1; D is uncertain. The V gene lost 5 bases and the J gene lost 8 bases, with 10 bases spanning the gap. Looked up from germline, CDR1 is SQVTM and CDR2 is ANQGSEA. The CDR3 length is 11 residues. The CDR3: CSVYLSYEQFF. The CDR3 bases are TGCAGCGTTTACCTTTCATATGAGCAGTTCTTC.

The gene calls are TRBV11-2 and TRBJ1-6; a weak D match, TRBD1 (5 bases). V gave up 0 bases and J gave up 0 bases, with 6 bases separating them. Germline V gene data show CDR1 as SGHAT and CDR2 as FQNNGV. The CDR3 is 16 residues long. The CDR3 DNA sequence: TGTGCCAGCAGCTTAGATGACAGCTCCTATAATTCACCCCTCCACTTT. Translating gives CASSLDDSSYNSPLHF.

The rearrangement joins TRBV5-1 to TRBJ2-7, with 7 bases aligning to TRBD1. J was trimmed by 6 bases and V by 1 base; bases with no gene match: 4. This CDR3 is 13 amino acids long. The germline CDR1 and CDR2 sequences are SGHRS and YFSETQ. In nucleotides, the CDR3 is TGCGCCAGCAGCTTGCGCAGGGACAGCGAGCAGTACTTC. It yields the protein CASSLRRDSEQYF.

V usage is TRBV11-2 and J usage is TRBJ2-3; D is ambiguous. Germline assignment: CDR1 SGHAT and CDR2 FQNNGV. The CDR3 runs to 13 residues. Trimming pared 3 bases from V and 6 bases from J, leaving 10 bases between. Here the CDR3 DNA reads TGTGCCAGCAGCTTCCTGAGAACGGATACGCAGTATTTT. Translated: CASSFLRTDTQYF.

The chain joins TRBV5-1 to TRBJ1-4; maybe TRBD1 (5 bases). This CDR3 has 16 residues. Trimming cost V 0 bases and J 3 bases, with 12 bases left between them. Germline CDR1 is SGHRS and CDR2 is YFSETQ. This CDR3 is CASSLAGGSANEKLFF. The CDR3 DNA follows: TGCGCCAGCAGCTTGGCTGGGGGGTCGGCTAATGAAAAACTGTTTTTT.

The rearrangement links TRBV27 to TRBJ2-7, with D unresolved. This CDR3 contains 15 residues. CDR1 and CDR2 from the germline V gene are MNHEY and SMNVEV (reference sequence). The V end lost 0 bases, the J end lost 3 bases, and 12 bases lay between the germline ends. CDR3 sequence (DNA): TGTGCCAGCAGTTTATCCTCCCTGGACCTCTACGAGCAGTACTTC. Amino acids: CASSLSSLDLYEQYF.

The rearrangement joins TRBV28 to TRBJ1-6, with 8 positions matching TRBD1. The CDR3 is 15 residues long. With 2 bases clipped from V and 7 bases from J, the junction kept 4 bases outside the gene matches. The germline V gene encodes CDR1 MDHEN and CDR2 SYDVKM. The CDR3: CASSLQGAENSPLHF. CDR3 in DNA: TGTGCCAGCAGTTTACAGGGGGCGGAGAATTCACCCCTCCACTTT. The full variable domain, completed using reference TRBV28 and TRBJ1-6, is DVKVTQSSRYLVKRTGEKVFLECVQDMDHENMFWYRQDPGLGLRLIYFSYDVKMKEKGDIPEGYSVSREKKERFSLILESASTNQTSMYLCASSLQGAENSPLHFGNGTRLTVT.